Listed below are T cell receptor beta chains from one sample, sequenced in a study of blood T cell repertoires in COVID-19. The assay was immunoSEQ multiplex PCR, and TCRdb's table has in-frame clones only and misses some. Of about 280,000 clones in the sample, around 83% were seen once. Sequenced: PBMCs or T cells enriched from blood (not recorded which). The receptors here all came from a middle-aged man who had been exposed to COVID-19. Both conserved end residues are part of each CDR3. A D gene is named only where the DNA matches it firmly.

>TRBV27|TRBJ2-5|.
CASRNRVLSETQYF
TGTGCCAGCAGGAACAGGGTATTGTCAGAGACCCAGTACTTC
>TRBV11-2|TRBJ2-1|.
CASSLMWGEGEQFF
TGTGCCAGCAGCTTGATGTGGGGAGAGGGTGAGCAGTTCTTC
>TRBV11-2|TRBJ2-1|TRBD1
CASGRGQGEFF
TGTGCCAGCGGGAGAGGACAGGGTGAGTTCTTC
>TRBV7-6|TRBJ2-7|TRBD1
CASSPSPGGEQYF
TGTGCCAGCAGCCCCTCCCCAGGGGGCGAGCAGTACTTC
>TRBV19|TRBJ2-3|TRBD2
CASSIGLAGSTQYF
TGTGCCAGTAGTATAGGACTAGCGGGAAGTACGCAGTATTTT
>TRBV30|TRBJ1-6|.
CAWRSGGSYNSPLHF
TGTGCCTGGAGATCCGGCGGAAGCTATAATTCACCCCTCCACTTT
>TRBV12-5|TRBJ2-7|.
CASGSSYEQYF
TGTGCTAGTGGTTCGAGCTACGAGCAGTACTTC
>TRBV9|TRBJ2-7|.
CASSGGGVLSYEQYF
TGTGCCAGCAGCGGGGGCGGGGTTCTCTCCTACGAGCAGTACTTC
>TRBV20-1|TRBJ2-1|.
CSAFIRDLIFF
TGCAGTGCTTTTATTCGGGACTTAATATTCTTC
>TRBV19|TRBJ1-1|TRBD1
CASMAQGVMNTEAFF
TGTGCCAGTATGGCCCAGGGGGTAATGAACACTGAAGCTTTCTTT
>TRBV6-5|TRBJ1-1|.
CASSYSMDSSFTQAFF
TGTGCCAGCAGTTATTCCATGGACAGCTCATTCACTCAAGCTTTCTTT
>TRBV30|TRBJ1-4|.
CAWKGGHNEKLFF
TGTGCCTGGAAAGGAGGGCATAATGAAAAACTGTTTTTT
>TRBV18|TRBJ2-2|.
CASSPQPQGTGELFF
TGTGCCAGCTCACCCCAACCCCAGGGGACCGGGGAGCTGTTTTTT
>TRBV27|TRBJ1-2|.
CASSQRQFGTLYGYTF
TGTGCCAGCAGCCAGAGACAGTTTGGGACTTTATATGGCTACACCTTC
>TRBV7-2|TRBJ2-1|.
CASSTTQGEQFF
TGTGCCAGCAGCACCACCCAGGGGGAGCAGTTCTTC
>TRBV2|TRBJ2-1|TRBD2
CASSERASGYNEQFF
TGTGCCAGCAGTGAAAGGGCTAGCGGTTACAATGAGCAGTTCTTC